Sequencing of this T cell receptor beta chain was carried out in a study of blood T cells in healthy people across ages. Notes on the study in general: CMV status of donors was not determined, possibly confounding expanded clonotype changes. Diversity of TCR beta per million T cells declined in a roughly linear way with age. There were more naive CD4+ cells and higher diversity in long-lived donors than in aged donors. Strongly correlated with naive T cell percentage was TCR beta diversity.

There are 13 residues in the CDR3. CDR1 SGHVS and CDR2 FQNEAQ come from the germline V gene. Trimming took off 7 bases at V and 5 bases at J, with 9 bases between the two ends. The authors ran a second PCR of about 6 to 12 cycles using a sample-barcoded 5' primer and a J-beta primer mix. TCRdb fed the 5' RACE reads into MiXCR, producing one record per CDR3 protein. The repertoire holds about 780,000 distinct CDR3 sequences, with 46% as singletons. This clonotype has only one observation. Its antigen is unidentified. The chain has TRBV7-8 and TRBJ1-6; D ambiguous. The receptor was derived from a man aged 80 or over in good health. Material for sequencing was blood. This CDR3 reads CASIGRDNSPLHF. CDR3 bases: TGTGCCAGCATTGGAAGGGATAATTCACCCCTCCACTTT.